What follows are 10 T cell receptor beta chains derived from one specimen sequenced in a study of spatial heterogeneity in lung cancer. Time point in this sample: sample taken at primary tumor resection. These receptors' targets are unknown. Each CDR3 protein gets one entry after TCRdb re-called the 5' RACE reads with MiXCR. The table includes roughly 3,500 distinct CDR3 sequences, less than 3.5% detected once. The study's findings and limits: Higher tumor mutation counts went along with higher counts of expanded intratumoral alpha and beta TCRs.

Specimen: lung tumor tissue, collected at surgery. These receptor sequences come from a male donor with early-stage non-small cell lung cancer.

This clonotype was seen a few times. The V gene is TRBV4-3, the J gene TRBJ1-2; D is perhaps TRBD1 (5 bases). Deletions cut 0 bases from V and 8 bases from J, with 16 bases between. Germline lookup yields CDR1 LGHNA and CDR2 YSLEER. This CDR3 contains 15 residues. CDR3 loop: CASSQDGIQGRGYTF. CDR3 in DNA: TGCGCCAGCAGCCAAGATGGAATCCAGGGACGCGGCTACACCTTC.

This clonotype was detected many times. This chain uses TRBV6-1 with TRBJ1-2; D remains ambiguous. Germline V CDR1 and CDR2: MNHNS, SASEGT. The CDR3 is 13 amino acids. The germline V and J ends were trimmed by 5 bases and 5 bases, with 12 bases remaining between them. CDR3 region: CASSNPPGYGYTF. Here the CDR3 DNA reads TGTGCCAGCAGTAACCCCCCCGGGTATGGCTACACCTTC.

Ten or more counts support this clonotype. CDR3 coding DNA: TGCGCCAGCGAGGGACAGGGTGGCACTGAAGCTTTCTTT. The encoded protein is CASEGQGGTEAFF. J is TRBJ1-1 and V is TRBV5-1; TRBD1 aligns across 9 bases. V lost 7 bases to trimming and J lost 4 bases; unmatched junction nucleotides: 5. There are 13 residues in the CDR3. Germline V gene sequence: CDR1 SGHRS, CDR2 YFSETQ.

This clonotype is medium-sized by share. The chain uses TRBV7-9 and TRBJ1-2, with D possibly TRBD1 on 5 matching bases. Germline V gives CDR1 SEHNR, CDR2 FQNEAQ (reference sequence). This CDR3 has 15 residues. Trimming left V 0 bases short and J 0 bases short, with 8 bases between. This CDR3 reads CASSLAGGTNYGYTF. CDR3 coding DNA: TGTGCCAGCAGCTTAGCGGGGGGGACTAACTATGGCTACACCTTC.

Relative to its sample, this clonotype is large (0.1 to 1%). The V gene is TRBV5-1, the J gene TRBJ1-1; 11 bases are a match to TRBD1. CDR1 and CDR2 (germline): SGHRS, YFSETQ. The CDR3 runs 13 residues. Losses at the gene ends were 4 bases for V and 11 bases for J; bases not matched to a gene: 7. CDR3 amino acids: CASSLGQGVVAFF. DNA for the CDR3: TGCGCCAGCAGCCTGGGACAGGGGGTAGTGGCTTTCTTT.

This clonotype was seen only a few times. The V and J genes are TRBV7-2 and TRBJ2-7; 9 bases line up with TRBD1. V was pared by 5 bases and J by 3 bases, with 17 bases of the junction left unmatched. The CDR3 totals 18 residues. Germline V gene data show CDR1 as SGHTA and CDR2 as FQGNSA. The CDR3 region has the DNA TGTGCCAGCAGCCCCGGGCATGGGGGGACAGGGACGAGCTACGAGCAGTACTTC. Translating it yields CASSPGHGGTGTSYEQYF.

By proportion, this clonotype is large. The chain recombines TRBV11-2 with TRBJ2-1; D is ambiguous. CDR1 and CDR2 (germline): SGHAT, FQNNGV. Trimming left V 2 bases short and J 4 bases short, with 15 bases between. CDR3 length: 16 residues. The CDR3 reads CASSLIPDPNYNEQFF. DNA of the CDR3: TGTGCCAGCAGCTTAATCCCCGACCCGAATTACAATGAGCAGTTCTTC.

In this sample, this clonotype is medium-sized. The CDR3 loop reads CASSLGGAGLYEQYF. The DNA for the CDR3 is TGTGCCAGCAGTTTGGGAGGGGCCGGCCTTTACGAGCAGTACTTC. This chain joins TRBV12-3 or TRBV12-4 and TRBJ2-7, with TRBD2 matching over 7 bases. The CDR3 sequence is 15 residues long. J was trimmed by 4 bases and V by 3 bases; bases with no gene match: 9.

In this sample, this clonotype turned up many times. The chain is built from TRBV12-3 or TRBV12-4 and TRBJ2-7; TRBD1 is a possible D gene (6 bases). The CDR3 contains 15 residues. V was clipped by 5 bases and J by 3 bases, with 17 bases between them. The DNA of the CDR3 is TGTGCCAGCAGTCCACAGGGTAGTCCCCTCTACGAGCAGTACTTC. Amino acids: CASSPQGSPLYEQYF.

By share of the sample, this clonotype is medium-sized (0.01 to 0.1%). The chain uses TRBV27 and TRBJ2-1; 12 nucleotides agree with TRBD2. The germline CDR1 and CDR2 sequences are MNHEY and SMNVEV (reference sequence). CDR3 length: 15 residues. Trimming took 5 bases from V and 9 from J; bases not matched to a gene: 8. The CDR3 reads CASSPRGLAGFEQFF. DNA of the CDR3: TGTGCCAGCAGTCCCCGCGGACTAGCGGGGTTTGAGCAGTTCTTC.